The 15 T cell receptor beta chains below were found in one sample sequenced in a study of T cell responses to AZD1222 COVID-19 vaccine. This table comes from immunoSEQ multiplex PCR, and its TCRdb copy is limited to in-frame clones, with some not included. The sample records roughly 150,000 clones, approximately 91% being singletons. Material: peripheral blood, obtained after recovery from COVID-19. These receptors originate from an adult who had recovered from COVID-19.

The count of this clone is one. The chain employs TRBV4-3 and TRBJ2-3; D is possibly TRBD1 (5 bases). Germline-derived CDR1 and CDR2 are LGHNA and YSLEER. V lost 0 bases, J lost 0 bases, and 7 bases lay in between. This CDR3 is built from 15 residues. The CDR3 bases are TGCGCCAGCAGCCAAGACAGGGTGAGCACAGATACGCAGTATTTT. Protein: CASSQDRVSTDTQYF.

In this sample, this clone turned up once. The V call is TRBV28, the J call TRBJ2-1, with D tentatively TRBD1 (6 bases). V was shortened by 7 bases and J by 0 bases, with 13 bases between the two germline ends. The V gene's germline CDR1 is MDHEN and CDR2 SYDVKM. The length of the CDR3 is 15 residues. Here the CDR3 DNA reads TGTGCCAGCATTCCAGCGGACAGCTCCTACAATGAGCAGTTCTTC. Amino acid sequence: CASIPADSSYNEQFF. Variable domain in full (rest from reference TRBV28 and TRBJ2-1): DVKVTQSSRYLVKRTGEKVFLECVQDMDHENMFWYRQDPGLGLRLIYFSYDVKMKEKGDIPEGYSVSREKKERFSLILESASTNQTSMYLCASIPADSSYNEQFFGPGTRLTVL.

The rearrangement joins TRBV5-1 to TRBJ2-7; 8 bases line up with TRBD1. The CDR3 loop spans 17 amino acids. Germline CDR1 is SGHRS and CDR2 is YFSETQ. Trimming at V came to 3 bases and at J to 5 bases, leaving 16 bases not matched to a gene. The CDR3 nucleotides are TGCGCCAGCAGCTCAACGCCCTGGACAGGGACAAGGAACGAGCAGTACTTC. It codes for CASSSTPWTGTRNEQYF.

This sequence joins TRBV9 and TRBJ2-1; 7 bases match TRBD1. With V trimmed by 2 bases and J by 0 bases, 11 bases remained unmatched. Germline V gene lookup returns CDR1 SGDLS and CDR2 YYNGEE. CDR3 length: 18 residues. This CDR3 reads CASSVLPRGLSSYNEQFF. The DNA for the CDR3 is TGTGCCAGCAGCGTTCTCCCTAGGGGGCTAAGCTCCTACAATGAGCAGTTCTTC.

This clone showed up just once. The chain is built from TRBV29-1 and TRBJ2-3; D gene ambiguous. The CDR3 runs 11 residues. Per the germline V gene, CDR1 is SQVTM and CDR2 is ANQGSEA. The V end lost 6 bases, the J end lost 6 bases, and 10 bases lay between the germline ends. The CDR3 loop is CSVGIVDTQYF. DNA for the CDR3: TGCAGCGTGGGCATAGTGGATACGCAGTATTTT.

The V and J genes are TRBV3-1 (or the pseudogene TRBV3-2) and TRBJ1-1; 8 bases map to TRBD1. Trimming cost V 4 bases and J 5 bases; bases outside gene matches: 9. Per germline, CDR1 LGHDT and CDR2 YNNKEL (reference sequence). This CDR3 is built from 15 residues. CDR3 sequence reads: CASSRGQTGVTEAFF. The CDR3 coding sequence is TGTGCCAGCAGCCGGGGACAGACAGGGGTTACTGAAGCTTTCTTT.

The chain uses TRBV9 and TRBJ2-1; D possibly corresponds to TRBD2 (6 bases). V shed 1 base and J shed 0 bases, with 8 bases lying between them. The CDR3 runs to 15 residues. Germline values: CDR1 SGDLS, CDR2 YYNGEE. CDR3 in DNA: TGTGCCAGCAGCGTACTCGGGAGCTCCTACAATGAGCAGTTCTTC. Translated, it gives CASSVLGSSYNEQFF.

The chain links TRBV7-9 to TRBJ2-7, with unresolved D. V was trimmed by 4 bases and J by 5 bases, leaving 9 bases between them. CDR3 length: 12 amino acids. In germline, CDR1 is SEHNR, CDR2 FQNEAQ (reference sequence). The CDR3 region is CASSSLRHEQYF. The CDR3 bases are TGTGCCAGCAGCTCCCTAAGGCACGAGCAGTACTTC. Using reference TRBV7-9 and TRBJ2-7 for the parts outside the CDR3, the full variable domain is DTGVSQNPRHKITKRGQNVTFRCDPISEHNRLYWYRQTLGQGPEFLTYFQNEAQLEKSRLLSDRFSAERPKGSFSTLEIQRTEQGDSAMYLCASSSLRHEQYFGPGTRLTVT.

CDR3 DNA sequence: TGTGCCAGCAGCTTAGGGACAAATTTTGAAGCTTTCTTT. Protein sequence: CASSLGTNFEAFF. The V call is TRBV5-5, the J call TRBJ1-1, with D maybe TRBD1 (6 bases). CDR3 length: 13 amino acids. The V and J ends lost 2 bases and 7 bases respectively, with 12 bases between them. Germline V lookup: CDR1 SGHKS, CDR2 YYEKEE (reference sequence).

The V gene is TRBV6-5, the J gene TRBJ1-1; 7 bases map to TRBD1. The V segment lost 8 bases and the J segment 6 bases; nucleotides outside the gene matches: 9. Germline CDR1 and CDR2: MNHEY and SVGAGI. This CDR3 spans 13 amino acids. In nucleotides, the CDR3 is TGTGCCAGCGCCGAACAGGGGAAATCTGAAGCTTTCTTT. Translating gives CASAEQGKSEAFF.

The V and J genes are TRBV4-3 and TRBJ2-2, with D maybe TRBD2 (6 bases). The CDR3 contains 15 residues. V lost 1 base and J lost 4, with 10 bases in between. Looked up from germline, CDR1 is LGHNA and CDR2 is YSLEER. The CDR3 sequence: CASSQVSEGTGELFF. The CDR3 region has the DNA TGCGCCAGCAGCCAAGTATCGGAGGGCACCGGGGAGCTGTTTTTT.

V usage is TRBV20-1 and J usage is TRBJ2-1; 10 nucleotides match TRBD1. This CDR3 contains 15 residues. In germline, CDR1 is DFQATT, CDR2 SNEGSKA (reference sequence). J gave up 3 bases and V 3 bases, and 5 bases lay outside the gene matches. CDR3 sequence: CSASLGQGVYNEQFF. Here the CDR3 DNA reads TGCAGTGCTAGTCTTGGACAGGGGGTCTACAATGAGCAGTTCTTC.

The chain links TRBV7-2 to TRBJ2-7, with D tentatively TRBD1 (6 bases). V gave up 0 bases and J gave up 4 bases, with 13 bases separating them. The CDR3 runs 15 residues. CDR1 SGHTA and CDR2 FQGNSA come from the germline V gene. CDR3 protein: CASSLAGRGPYEQYF. In DNA form, the CDR3 reads TGTGCCAGCAGCTTAGCGGGCAGGGGCCCGTACGAGCAGTACTTC.

The CDR3 region is CASSVYGSGRTGELFF. In DNA, the CDR3 is TGTGCCAGCAGCGTATATGGTAGCGGGAGGACCGGGGAGCTGTTTTTT. The rearrangement links TRBV9 to TRBJ2-2, with 10 bases matching TRBD2. V trimming: 1 base; J trimming: 5 bases; junction bases outside the gene matches: 5. Germline V gene lookup returns CDR1 SGDLS and CDR2 YYNGEE. The CDR3 is 16 residues long.

This clone is a singleton in its sample. The chain joins TRBV2 to TRBJ2-7, with 9 bases aligning to TRBD2. V trimming: 6 bases; J trimming: 3 bases; junction bases outside the gene matches: 12. Germline V gene data show CDR1 as SNHLY and CDR2 as FYNNEI. The CDR3 runs to 16 residues. The CDR3 spells CASSAPGGSGSYEQYF. The CDR3 bases are TGTGCCAGCAGCGCTCCGGGTGGTAGCGGGAGCTACGAGCAGTACTTC.